This T cell receptor beta chain was sequenced for a study of blood T cell repertoires in COVID-19. Study-level information: The samples span acute and convalescent COVID-19 from the United States, Italy and Spain. In each case, the material was cDNA or gDNA derived from T cells, B-cell-depleted T cells, or PBMCs.

In germline, CDR1 is SQVTM, CDR2 ANQGSEA. Trimming took 6 bases from V and 6 from J, leaving 14 bases between them. CDR3 length equals 13 residues. Assay used: immunoSEQ multiplex PCR; TCRdb lists only in-frame clones, some missing. The sample includes 360,000 or so clones, roughly 89% of them seen just once. The sequencing input was peripheral blood. The clonotype comes from a man younger than 35 with active or convalescent COVID-19. The chain employs TRBV29-1 and TRBJ1-4, with TRBD1 as a possible D gene (6 bases). The CDR3 DNA sequence: TGCAGCGTGGCCGGGAGGGGGGATGAAAAACTGTTTTTT. This gives the protein CSVAGRGDEKLFF. Using reference TRBV29-1 and TRBJ1-4 for the parts outside the CDR3, the full variable domain is SAVISQKPSRDICQRGTSLTIQCQVDSQVTMMFWYRQQPGQSLTLIATANQGSEATYESGFVIDKFPISRPNLTFSTLTVSNMSPEDSSIYLCSVAGRGDEKLFFGSGTQLSVL.